These 32 T cell receptor beta chains were sequenced from one sample in a study of response to subunit inactivated influenza vaccine. TCRdb re-analysed the RT-PCR reads in MiXCR, keeping a single row per CDR3 protein. The table records 600,000 to 700,000 distinct CDR3 sequences, 11% to 15% of them present only once. The specimen was PBMCs from blood, collected 14 to 15 days before vaccination. The origin of the receptors is a man aged 50-59 years who received an inactivated influenza vaccine.

This clonotype came up a few times. V usage is TRBV4-2 and J usage is TRBJ1-3; 8 positions agree with TRBD1. The V gene's germline CDR1 is LGHNA and CDR2 YNFKEQ. V lost 0 bases, J lost 0 bases, and 4 bases stayed unmatched. CDR3 size: 17 residues. The CDR3 sequence: CASSQEWGQASGNTIYF. The CDR3 bases are TGTGCCAGCAGCCAAGAGTGGGGACAGGCCTCTGGAAACACCATATATTTT.

The chain is built from TRBV7-2 and TRBJ1-2, with TRBD1 identical over 7 bases. Per the germline V gene, CDR1 is SGHTA and CDR2 is FQGNSA. This CDR3 region has 15 residues. V was clipped by 6 bases and J by 1 base; unmatched bases: 8. The CDR3 sequence is CASSIEGAFNYGYTF. In DNA, the CDR3 is TGTGCCAGCAGTATCGAGGGGGCGTTTAACTATGGCTACACCTTC. The full variable domain, completed using reference TRBV7-2 and TRBJ1-2, is GAGVSQSPSNKVTEKGKDVELRCDPISGHTALYWYRQSLGQGLEFLIYFQGNSAPDKSGLPSDRFSAERTGGSVSTLTIQRTQQEDSAVYLCASSIEGAFNYGYTFGSGTRLTVV.

The chain has TRBV7-2 and TRBJ1-5, with D possibly TRBD1 on 6 matching bases. The CDR3 has 15 amino acids. Germline V gives CDR1 SGHTA, CDR2 FQGNSA. Trimming cost V 0 bases and J 10 bases, with 16 bases left between them. The CDR3 loop is CASSLAQGHLDPQHF. Here the CDR3 DNA reads TGTGCCAGCAGCTTAGCGCAGGGACATCTGGATCCCCAGCATTTT.

This clonotype was seen a handful of times. The chain joins TRBV27 to TRBJ1-6; D uncertain. Trimming stripped 7 bases from V and 5 bases from J, with 12 bases between. The CDR3 extends over 14 amino acids. Germline V gives CDR1 MNHEY, CDR2 SMNVEV (reference sequence). The CDR3 loop is CASTIGGHNSPLHF. In DNA, the CDR3 is TGTGCCAGCACCATAGGAGGGCATAATTCACCCCTCCACTTT.

This clonotype has a count of ten or more. The chain joins TRBV6-5 to TRBJ1-1, with D possibly matching TRBD1 (5 bases). The CDR3 totals 15 residues. V gave up 4 bases and J gave up 1 base, with 13 bases separating them. Germline CDR1 and CDR2: MNHEY and SVGAGI. CDR3: CASSWGGGGNTEAFF. CDR3 sequence (DNA): TGTGCCAGCAGTTGGGGCGGCGGGGGGAACACTGAAGCTTTCTTT.

This clonotype showed up just a few times. The rearrangement joins TRBV5-1 to TRBJ1-2, with D perhaps matching TRBD1 (6 bases). The germline V gene has CDR1 SGHRS and CDR2 YFSETQ. V lost 4 bases to trimming and J lost 6 bases, with 19 bases between them. The CDR3 is made up of 15 amino acids. The CDR3 DNA follows: TGCGCCAGCAGCATATATCGACAGGCCCAGGATGGCTACACCTTC. Translating gives CASSIYRQAQDGYTF.

The CDR3 DNA sequence: TGTGCCAGCAGCTTCGGCGGGGGTCCGGACGAGCAGTACTTC. Its protein is CASSFGGGPDEQYF. This chain connects TRBV7-2 to TRBJ2-7; 7 bases map to TRBD2. Trimming at V came to 3 bases and at J to 5 bases, leaving 7 bases not matched to a gene. The CDR3 spans 14 residues. Germline CDR1 SGHTA, CDR2 FQGNSA.

There are many counts of this clonotype. Written as DNA, the CDR3 is TGTGCCAGCAGCCTGACCCCGACAGGGGATTATGGCTACACCTTC. This gives the protein CASSLTPTGDYGYTF. This chain links TRBV11-2 with TRBJ1-2, with 8 nucleotides matching TRBD1. The germline V gene encodes CDR1 SGHAT and CDR2 FQNNGV. Unmatched junction bases numbered 10, after V lost 5 bases and J lost 5 bases. The CDR3 sequence is 15 residues long.

The chain uses TRBV7-9 and TRBJ2-3, with TRBD2 matching 7 bases. The CDR3 runs 13 residues. The germline V gene has CDR1 SEHNR and CDR2 FQNEAQ (reference sequence). Losses at the gene ends were 5 bases for V and 4 bases for J; bases not matched to a gene: 3. The CDR3 is CASSAAGADTQYF. The CDR3 nucleotides are TGTGCCAGCAGCGCGGCGGGGGCAGATACGCAGTATTTT.

The V and J genes are TRBV20-1 and TRBJ2-3; a possible D gene is TRBD1 (6 bases). The CDR3 extends over 16 amino acids. Germline assignment: CDR1 DFQATT and CDR2 SNEGSKA (reference sequence). Between the trimmed V and J ends, which lost 6 bases and 0 bases, there was a span of 19 bases. CDR3 in amino acids: CSAEPGTLLSTDTQYF. DNA of the CDR3: TGCAGTGCAGAACCCGGGACACTCCTAAGCACAGATACGCAGTATTTT.

This clonotype has more than one count but fewer than ten. This chain uses TRBV11-2 with TRBJ2-2, with D hard to call. CDR1 is SGHAT, CDR2 FQNNGV, per germline. Between the trimmed V and J ends, which lost 5 bases and 1 base, there was a span of 11 bases. This CDR3 region has 15 residues. In DNA, the CDR3 is TGTGCCAGCAGCCCCACCAACCAGAACACCGGGGAGCTGTTTTTT. Residues: CASSPTNQNTGELFF.

The chain employs TRBV15 and TRBJ2-2; no firm D call. V was pared by 4 bases and J by 8 bases, with 8 bases between. Germline assignment: CDR1 LNHNV and CDR2 YYDKDF (reference sequence). The CDR3 runs to 12 residues. The chain's CDR3 is CATSTRSGELFF. CDR3 nucleotide sequence: TGTGCCACCAGCACCCGTTCAGGGGAGCTGTTTTTT.

This chain links TRBV27 with TRBJ1-1; the D is unclear. From germline, CDR1 is MNHEY and CDR2 SMNVEV (reference sequence). This CDR3 contains 14 residues. V lost 3 bases and J 3 bases, leaving 11 bases between the germline ends. This CDR3 is CASSFSGDYTEAFF. The CDR3 DNA reads as TGTGCCAGCAGTTTCTCCGGGGATTACACTGAAGCTTTCTTT.

The V call is TRBV29-1, the J call TRBJ2-3; a weak D match, TRBD2 (6 bases). Germline CDR1 and CDR2: SQVTM and ANQGSEA. The V end lost 6 bases, the J end lost 4 bases, and 17 bases lay between the germline ends. The CDR3 runs to 14 residues. This CDR3 is CSVLLGSGPDTQYF. The CDR3 DNA follows: TGCAGCGTGCTCCTCGGGAGTGGCCCAGATACGCAGTATTTT.

This clonotype appeared a few times. The chain uses TRBV6-1 and TRBJ1-2; possible D gene TRBD1, 5 bases. The CDR3 extends over 16 amino acids. Trimming pared 4 bases from V and 0 bases from J, leaving 15 bases between. Germline values: CDR1 MNHNS, CDR2 SASEGT. The CDR3 here is CASSVDGTRPNYGYTF. The CDR3 nucleotides are TGTGCCAGCAGTGTGGACGGGACTCGACCTAACTATGGCTACACCTTC.

The V and J genes are TRBV3-1 and TRBJ2-3, with no clear D. Trimming removed 0 bases at V and 0 bases at J, with 13 bases between. Germline V gene sequence: CDR1 LGHDT, CDR2 YNNKEL (reference sequence). The CDR3 extends over 17 amino acids. This chain's CDR3 is CASSQERLGPSTDTQYF. In nucleotides, the CDR3 is TGTGCCAGCAGCCAAGAGCGTTTGGGCCCTAGCACAGATACGCAGTATTTT.

The chain couples TRBV9 to TRBJ2-7; maybe TRBD2 (5 bases). This CDR3 is 13 amino acids long. V dropped 0 bases and J dropped 6 bases, with 10 bases sitting between them. Germline CDR1 reads SGDLS; CDR2 reads YYNGEE. Here the CDR3 reads CASSVDAGLEQYF. For the CDR3, the DNA is TGTGCCAGCAGCGTAGATGCGGGTCTCGAGCAGTACTTC.

In its sample, this clonotype was seen many times. The chain combines TRBV28 with TRBJ2-5, with D hard to call. Germline V gene sequence: CDR1 MDHEN, CDR2 SYDVKM. The CDR3 has 17 amino acids. Trimming shortened V by 6 bases and J by 5 bases, and 25 bases separated the two germline ends. The CDR3 spells CASSIAVKRLDGETQYF. The CDR3, as DNA: TGTGCCAGCAGCATAGCCGTCAAAAGATTAGATGGTGAGACCCAGTACTTC. Using reference TRBV28 and TRBJ2-5 for the parts outside the CDR3, the full variable domain is DVKVTQSSRYLVKRTGEKVFLECVQDMDHENMFWYRQDPGLGLRLIYFSYDVKMKEKGDIPEGYSVSREKKERFSLILESASTNQTSMYLCASSIAVKRLDGETQYFGPGTRLLVL.

The chain couples TRBV20-1 to TRBJ2-2, with D possibly being TRBD2 (5 bases). This CDR3 is 13 amino acids long. Germline CDR1 reads DFQATT; CDR2 reads SNEGSKA (reference sequence). Trimming shortened V by 4 bases and J by 1 base, and 7 bases separated the two germline ends. Here the CDR3 DNA reads TGCAGTGCTAACCGGGAGAACACCGGGGAGCTGTTTTTT. Its translation: CSANRENTGELFF.

There are a few counts of this clonotype. The rearrangement links TRBV6-5 to TRBJ2-7; TRBD2 matches 7 bases. V lost 7 bases to trimming and J lost 2 bases; unmatched junction nucleotides: 11. This CDR3 contains 15 residues. Germline values: CDR1 MNHEY, CDR2 SVGAGI. CDR3 bases: TGTGCCAGCACTTTCTCTGGCGGGGGACCCTACGAGCAGTACTTC. Amino acid sequence: CASTFSGGGPYEQYF.

This clonotype was counted between two and nine times. This chain joins TRBV7-3 and TRBJ2-1, with 7 positions matching TRBD1. Germline-derived CDR1 and CDR2 are SGHTA and FQGTGA. With 4 bases clipped from V and 0 bases from J, the junction kept 12 bases outside the gene matches. This CDR3 has 18 amino acids. CDR3 DNA: TGTGCCAGCAGCTCCGAAGACAGGGTCCGGGGCTCCTACAATGAGCAGTTCTTC. Translation gives CASSSEDRVRGSYNEQFF.

This clonotype was seen repeatedly, ten times or more. J is TRBJ1-3 and V is TRBV4-3; D is ambiguous. This CDR3 spans 16 amino acids. Per the germline V gene, CDR1 is LGHNA and CDR2 is YSLEER. V dropped 0 bases and J dropped 4 bases, with 13 bases sitting between them. The CDR3 sequence is CASSQDSSPLGNTIYF. The CDR3 DNA is TGCGCCAGCAGCCAAGATTCATCACCTTTGGGAAACACCATATATTTT.

On this clonotype: The junction does not match germline at one end; this may be a read error. The rearrangement links TRBV24-1 to TRBJ1-2; tentatively, D is TRBD1 (6 bases). There are 15 residues in the CDR3. Germline V gene data show CDR1 as KGHDR and CDR2 as SFDVKD. The CDR3 sequence: CATSDSGHSNYGYNF. The CDR3 region has the DNA TGTGCCACCAGTGATTCGGGACACTCTAACTATGGCTACAACTTC.

The chain links TRBV20-1 to TRBJ2-5; TRBD2 matches 8 bases. The CDR3 contains 13 residues. CDR1 is DFQATT, CDR2 SNEGSKA, per germline (reference sequence). V dropped 8 bases and J dropped 7; count of bases not matched to a gene: 12. The CDR3 here is CSYDAGGRGTQYF. In DNA, the CDR3 is TGCAGTTACGACGCGGGGGGCCGAGGGACCCAGTACTTC.

This clonotype was counted a few times. J is TRBJ2-1 and V is TRBV12-3 or TRBV12-4, with D possibly TRBD2 on 6 matching bases. The CDR3 is 11 residues long. V was pared by 6 bases and J by 14 bases, with 14 bases between. The CDR3 DNA is TGTGCCAGCAGCCACCGGGGGTCGGAGTTCTTC. It encodes CASSHRGSEFF.

This clonotype was observed once. Just one base apart from a much larger clone, this may be a read error. Because the CDR3 is missing its conserved closing phenylalanine or tryptophan, this is likely a read error. J is TRBJ2-7 and V is TRBV7-2, with D possibly matching TRBD1 (5 bases). Per the germline V gene, CDR1 is SGHTA and CDR2 is FQGNSA. V was cut by 5 bases and J by 4 bases, with 9 bases left in between. The CDR3 is 12 amino acids. CDR3 sequence (DNA): TGTGCCAGCAGCAAAGACAGATACGAGCAGTACTTA. Encoded protein: CASSKDRYEQYL.

Regarding this clonotype: The germline gene is not matched at one end of the junction; a read error may be the cause. This sequence joins TRBV27 and TRBJ2-1; D is unresolved. The CDR3 length is 12 residues. The germline gives CDR1 MNHEY, CDR2 SMNVEV (reference sequence). CDR3 in amino acids: CASSLSMGKQFF. CDR3 bases: TGTGCCAGCAGCTTATCAATGGGAAAGCAGTTCTTC.

The chain couples TRBV18 to TRBJ2-5, with 10 bases aligning to TRBD1. This CDR3 region has 16 residues. Germline-derived CDR1 and CDR2 are KGHSH and LQKENI. V dropped 0 bases and J dropped 6; count of bases not matched to a gene: 7. The CDR3 spells CASSPPGTGEWQTQYF. CDR3 nucleotide sequence: TGTGCCAGCTCACCACCCGGGACAGGGGAGTGGCAGACCCAGTACTTC.

This clonotype was seen a few times. The CDR3 reads CASSVQTMNTEAFF. DNA of the CDR3: TGTGCCAGCAGTGTCCAGACCATGAACACTGAAGCTTTCTTT. This sequence joins TRBV2 and TRBJ1-1, with D unresolved. The CDR3 totals 14 residues. V was cut by 4 bases and J by 0 bases, with 9 bases left in between. Germline V CDR1 and CDR2: SNHLY, FYNNEI.

This clonotype was observed many times. The V call is TRBV6-1, the J call TRBJ2-5, with D possibly TRBD2 on 6 matching bases. Germline V lookup: CDR1 MNHNS, CDR2 SASEGT. V lost 8 bases and J lost 5, with 18 bases in between. CDR3 length: 14 residues. CDR3 in DNA: TGTGCCAGCTCCTGGACCTTCCGGGAGGAGACCCAGTACTTC. As protein: CASSWTFREETQYF.

This clonotype turned up a few times. The V call is TRBV10-3, the J call TRBJ2-6; D gene ambiguous. Germline V gene lookup returns CDR1 ENHRY and CDR2 SYGVKD. Trimming cost V 2 bases and J 12 bases, with 5 bases left between them. The CDR3 consists of 11 residues. The CDR3 spells CAISEQSVLTF. As DNA, the CDR3 is TGTGCCATCAGTGAGCAAAGCGTCCTGACTTTC.

This clonotype has more than one count but fewer than ten. J is TRBJ1-1 and V is TRBV7-9; no clear D gene. The CDR3 extends over 12 amino acids. Trimming pared 5 bases from V and 6 bases from J, leaving 10 bases between. Germline V CDR1 and CDR2: SEHNR, FQNEAQ (reference sequence). CDR3 amino acids: CASSRGSPEAFF. For the CDR3, the DNA is TGTGCCAGCAGCCGTGGGTCCCCTGAAGCTTTCTTT.